This T cell receptor (beta chain) comes out of a study of T cell repertoires in aging, cancer and after chemotherapy. Whole-study context: Patients with chronic lymphocytic leukemia were sampled before and after fludarabine- or bendamustine-based chemotherapy. Study-wide results and caveats: Compared with age-matched healthy donors, untreated hematological or solid cancer patients showed higher blood TCR clonality.

Multiplex touch-down PCR with TRB-A/B primers amplified rearranged V-D-J TRB sequences. TCRdb fed the multiplex PCR reads into MiXCR, producing one record per CDR3 protein. This table has under 4,000 distinct CDR3 sequences, around 22% appearing once. Peripheral blood genomic DNA, not sorted cells or RNA, was the template. This clonotype is termed medium-sized. Antigen specificity is unknown. Germline CDR1 and CDR2: PRHDT and FYEKMQ (reference sequence). V was pared by 3 bases and J by 1 base, with 16 bases between. The CDR3 extends over 16 amino acids. The receptor's source is a human donor with a blood cancer. This chain connects TRBV13 to TRBJ2-7; D unresolved. Sample: blood. The chain's CDR3 is CASSFGLDGDSYEQYF. The CDR3, as DNA: TGTGCCAGCAGCTTCGGCCTGGATGGGGATTCCTACGAGCAGTACTTC.